Sequencing of this TCR beta chain was carried out in a study of shared clonotypes between healthy human individuals. Study-level results: Generation probabilities of non-shared clonotypes were lower (relative to those shared by all four donors). Compared with memory subsets, naive subsets generally had larger estimated richness.

Measured with immunoSEQ multiplex PCR; TCRdb has only the in-frame clones, and not every one. Seen here are fewer than 1.4 million clones, about 84% observed once, and the top ten hold roughly 0.65%. Details on this clone: What it binds is unknown.

Trimming took off 8 bases at V and 5 bases at J, with 12 bases between the two ends. CDR1 MGHRA and CDR2 YSYEKL come from the germline V gene. There are 13 residues in the CDR3. The V and J genes are TRBV4-1 and TRBJ1-4; D may be TRBD1 (5 bases). The sequenced sample was memory CD4+ T cells from PBMCs. Stated subset: CD45RA-negative fraction. The clonotype was recovered from a man between 18 and 29 years old in good health. Some clones in this sample may be carry-over from other donors' samples. The CDR3 coding sequence is TGCGCCAGCTCCGGGGACGGCAATGAAAAACTGTTTTTT. It encodes CASSGDGNEKLFF.